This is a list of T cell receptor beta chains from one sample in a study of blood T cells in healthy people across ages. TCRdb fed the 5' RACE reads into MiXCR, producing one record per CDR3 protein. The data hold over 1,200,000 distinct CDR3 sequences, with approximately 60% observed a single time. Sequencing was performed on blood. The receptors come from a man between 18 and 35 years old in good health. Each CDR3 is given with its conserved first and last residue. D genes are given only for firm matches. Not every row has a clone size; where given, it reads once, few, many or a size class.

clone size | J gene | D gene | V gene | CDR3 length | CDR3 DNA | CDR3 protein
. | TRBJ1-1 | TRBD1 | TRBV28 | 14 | TGTGCCAGCAGGGGAGGGGACAGGAACACTGAAGCTTTCTTT | CASRGGDRNTEAFF
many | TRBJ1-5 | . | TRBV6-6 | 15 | TGTGCCAGCAGTCGAGACAGGATGAGCAATCAGCCCCAGCATTTT | CASSRDRMSNQPQHF
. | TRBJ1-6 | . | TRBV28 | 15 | TGTGCCAGCAGTTTGGACGGGCCTGAGGGGTCACCCCTCCACTTT | CASSLDGPEGSPLHF
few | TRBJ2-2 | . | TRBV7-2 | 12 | TGTGCCAGCAACTCGGGCACCGGGGAGCTGTTTTTT | CASNSGTGELFF
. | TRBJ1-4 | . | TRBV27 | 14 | TGTGCCAGCAGTTCATCGAGACCCTGGGAAAAACTGTTTTTT | CASSSSRPWEKLFF
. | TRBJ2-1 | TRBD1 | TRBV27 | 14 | TGTGCCAGCACCCTGACAGGGGGGAGTAATGAGCAGTTCTTC | CASTLTGGSNEQFF
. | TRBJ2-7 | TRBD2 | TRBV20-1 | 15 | TGCAGTGCTAGGAAAGGACTAGCGAGTTCCTACGAGCAGTACTTC | CSARKGLASSYEQYF
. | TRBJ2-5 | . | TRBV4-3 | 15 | TGCGCCAGCAGCCCGAGTGGTCATGATTACAATGAGCAGTACTTC | CASSPSGHDYNEQYF
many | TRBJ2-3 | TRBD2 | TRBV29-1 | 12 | TGCAGCGGGCGGGAGAGCACAGATACGCAGTATTTT | CSGRESTDTQYF
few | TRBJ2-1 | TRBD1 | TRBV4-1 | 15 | TGCGCCAGCAGCCAAGGACAGGGAACTCTCAATGAGCAGTTCTTC | CASSQGQGTLNEQFF
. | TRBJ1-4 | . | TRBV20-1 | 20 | TGCAGTGCCACGCTGCTTCCAAGCCGAACAGACTTTTCGGGGAATGAAAAACTGTTTTTT | CSATLLPSRTDFSGNEKLFF
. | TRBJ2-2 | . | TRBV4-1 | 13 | TGCGCCAGCAGCCAAGACACGGCCGGGGAGCTGTTTTTT | CASSQDTAGELFF
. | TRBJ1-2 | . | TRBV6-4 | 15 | TGCCCCAGCAGTAACACAGGGATAGCAAACTATGGCTACACCTTC | CPSSNTGIANYGYTF
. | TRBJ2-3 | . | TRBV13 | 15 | TGTGCCAGCAGCCCACGGTGGGAGGGCACAGATACGCAGTATTTT | CASSPRWEGTDTQYF
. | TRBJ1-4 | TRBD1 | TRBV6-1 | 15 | TGTGCCAGCAGTTATACAGGGGGCGGTAATGAAAAACTGTTTTTT | CASSYTGGGNEKLFF
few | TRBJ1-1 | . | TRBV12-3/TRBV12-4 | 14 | TGTGCCAGCAGACCTAGACAGGTTGGCACTGAAGCTTTCTTT | CASRPRQVGTEAFF
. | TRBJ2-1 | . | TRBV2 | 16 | TGTGCCAGCAGTGACCCTGGACTCTCTTCCTACAATGAGCAGTTCTTC | CASSDPGLSSYNEQFF
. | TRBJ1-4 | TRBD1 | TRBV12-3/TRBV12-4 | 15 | TGTGCCAGCAGTGGGTGGGACAGGAGAAATGAAAAACTGTTTTTT | CASSGWDRRNEKLFF
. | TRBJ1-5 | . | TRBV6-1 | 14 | TGTGCCAGCAGTTCTGGGGGAGGGCATCAGCCCCAGCATTTT | CASSSGGGHQPQHF
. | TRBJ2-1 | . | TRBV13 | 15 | TGTGCCAGCAGCTTATCAGAAGATGAGCACAATGAGCAGTTCTTC | CASSLSEDEHNEQFF
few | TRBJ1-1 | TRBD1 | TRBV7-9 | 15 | TGTGCCAGCAGCTACTACGACAGGGGGCTCGCTCAAGCTTTCTTT | CASSYYDRGLAQAFF
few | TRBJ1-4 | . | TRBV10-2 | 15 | TGCGCCAGCAGTGAGAAGGTTGATACGGGTGAAAAACTGTTTTTT | CASSEKVDTGEKLFF
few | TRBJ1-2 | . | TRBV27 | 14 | TGTGCCAGCAGTTTATCGTGGCAGGGCTATGGCTACACCTTC | CASSLSWQGYGYTF
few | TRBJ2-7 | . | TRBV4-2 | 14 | TGTGCCAGCAGCGCCCGTTTAGAGGCCTACGAGCAGTACTTC | CASSARLEAYEQYF
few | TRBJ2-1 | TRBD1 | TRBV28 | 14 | TGTGCCAGCAGTAGGGGGCTCTCCTACAATGAGCAGTTCTTC | CASSRGLSYNEQFF
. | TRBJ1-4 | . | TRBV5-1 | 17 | TGCGCCAGCAGCTCTGGGGATCAGGGACGGCCTAATGAAAAACTGTTTTTT | CASSSGDQGRPNEKLFF